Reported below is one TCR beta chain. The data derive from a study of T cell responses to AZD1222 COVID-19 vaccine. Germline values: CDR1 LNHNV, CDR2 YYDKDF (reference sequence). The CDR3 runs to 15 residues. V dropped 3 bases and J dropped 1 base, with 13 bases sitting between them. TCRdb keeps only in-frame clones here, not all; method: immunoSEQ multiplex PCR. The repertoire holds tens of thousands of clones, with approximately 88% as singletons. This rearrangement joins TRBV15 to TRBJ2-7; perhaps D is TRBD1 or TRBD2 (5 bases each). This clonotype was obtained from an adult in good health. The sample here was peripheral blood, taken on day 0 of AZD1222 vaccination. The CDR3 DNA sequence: TGTGCCACCAGCAGCGGGACCTGCTGTTCCTACGAGCAGTACTTC. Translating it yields CATSSGTCCSYEQYF.